What follows are 21 T cell receptor beta chains derived from one specimen sequenced in a study of regulatory T cells in long-lasting Graves disease. Arm-PCR of CDR3 regions with iRepertoire HTBI primers generated TCR beta libraries. TCRdb itself ran the multiplex PCR reads through MiXCR, one entry per CDR3 protein. The profile shows more than 300,000 distinct CDR3 sequences, about 19% of them singletons. Noted time point: persistent/refractory GD, antithyroid drugs over 5 years with positive TRAb. Generation of the TCR library employed RNA extracted from PBMCs. The material was peripheral blood mononuclear cells (PBMCs), obtained when the disease was refractory, from a patient treated with antithyroid drugs. The receptors derive from a female donor with Graves disease.

The table lists this clonotype with a count of one. J is TRBJ2-2 and V is TRBV3-1; D might be TRBD2 (5 bases). The V gene lost 5 bases and the J gene lost 3 bases, with 13 bases spanning the gap. Germline lookup yields CDR1 LGHDT and CDR2 YNNKEL (reference sequence). This CDR3 is built from 15 residues. The CDR3 is CASSSLDSDTGELFF. DNA for the CDR3: TGTGCCAGCAGCTCCCTGGACTCAGACACCGGGGAGCTGTTTTTT. Using reference TRBV3-1 and TRBJ2-2 for the parts outside the CDR3, the full variable domain is DTAVSQTPKYLVTQMGNDKSIKCEQNLGHDTMYWYKQDSKKFLKIMFSYNNKELIINETVPNRFSPKSPDKAHLNLHINSLELGDSAVYFCASSSLDSDTGELFFGEGSRLTVL.

This clonotype was observed at least ten times. The chain joins TRBV27 to TRBJ1-6; D may be TRBD1 (6 bases). Germline CDR1 MNHEY, CDR2 SMNVEV (reference sequence). The CDR3 spans 16 residues. V dropped 6 bases and J dropped 4 bases, with 16 bases sitting between them. The CDR3 sequence: CASSHEKQGYNSPLHF. The CDR3 nucleotides are TGTGCCAGCAGCCACGAAAAACAGGGATATAATTCACCCCTCCACTTT.

J is TRBJ2-1 and V is TRBV3-1; TRBD2 might be the D (6 bases). The V gene's germline CDR1 is LGHDT and CDR2 YNNKEL (reference sequence). CDR3 length: 15 amino acids. With 0 bases removed from V and 10 bases from J, the gap between germline ends came to 16 bases. The CDR3 nucleotides read TGTGCCAGCAGCCAAGAATTTAGCGGTCACGGGGAGCAGTTCTTC. Translated, it gives CASSQEFSGHGEQFF.

Ten or more counts support this clonotype. The chain recombines TRBV3-1 with TRBJ1-2; D gene unclear. This CDR3 spans 14 amino acids. CDR1 and CDR2 (germline): LGHDT, YNNKEL (reference sequence). The germline V and J ends were trimmed by 1 base and 8 bases, with 14 bases remaining between them. Written as DNA, the CDR3 is TGTGCCAGCAGCCAAGTAGGCGGGGAGAACGGCTACACCTTC. It encodes CASSQVGGENGYTF. Complete variable domain (other parts from reference TRBV3-1 and TRBJ1-2): DTAVSQTPKYLVTQMGNDKSIKCEQNLGHDTMYWYKQDSKKFLKIMFSYNNKELIINETVPNRFSPKSPDKAHLNLHINSLELGDSAVYFCASSQVGGENGYTFGSGTRLTVV.

This clonotype has ten or more counts. The chain links TRBV27 to TRBJ1-2; TRBD1 matches at 7 bases. This CDR3 is 15 amino acids long. The V gene end was trimmed by 5 bases and the J gene end by 0 bases; junction bases not matched to a gene: 6. Germline CDR1 reads MNHEY; CDR2 reads SMNVEV (reference sequence). The CDR3 DNA reads as TGTGCCAGCAGTGCCTGGGACAGAGCTAACTATGGCTACACCTTC. This codes for CASSAWDRANYGYTF.

This clonotype was seen at least ten times. The genes are TRBV9 and TRBJ2-7, with a weak D call TRBD1 (6 bases). Germline CDR1 SGDLS, CDR2 YYNGEE. The CDR3 totals 15 residues. V lost 2 bases to trimming and J lost 1 base, with 13 bases between them. CDR3 protein: CASSVAWDMSYEQYF. Written as DNA, the CDR3 is TGTGCCAGCAGCGTCGCCTGGGACATGTCCTACGAGCAGTACTTC. Using reference TRBV9 and TRBJ2-7 for the parts outside the CDR3, the full variable domain is DSGVTQTPKHLITATGQRVTLRCSPRSGDLSVYWYQQSLDQGLQFLIQYYNGEERAKGNILERFSAQQFPDLHSELNLSSLELGDSALYFCASSVAWDMSYEQYFGPGTRLTVT.

There are many counts of this clonotype. The chain has TRBV11-2 and TRBJ1-5; no reliable D call. V was shortened by 3 bases and J by 2 bases, with 11 bases between the two germline ends. Germline V gene data show CDR1 as SGHAT and CDR2 as FQNNGV. The CDR3 runs 15 residues. CDR3 nucleotide sequence: TGTGCCAGCAGCTTTACACCGCAAGGCAATCAGCCCCAGCATTTT. Its protein is CASSFTPQGNQPQHF.

V gene TRBV7-6 combines with J gene TRBJ2-2; D unclear. The germline CDR1 and CDR2 sequences are SGHVS and FNYEAQ. Trimming removed 5 bases at V and 2 bases at J, with 15 bases between. The CDR3 contains 16 residues. The DNA for the CDR3 is TGTGCCAGCAGCCCTAGACGGATTTCAAACACCGGGGAGCTGTTTTTT. Translated, it gives CASSPRRISNTGELFF.

In this sample, this clonotype turned up many times. The chain uses TRBV27 and TRBJ1-1; the match to TRBD1 covers 9 bases. Germline-derived CDR1 and CDR2 are MNHEY and SMNVEV (reference sequence). V was pared by 5 bases and J by 2 bases, with 6 bases of the junction left unmatched. This CDR3 region has 15 residues. CDR3 sequence: CASSRAGQGNTEAFF. The CDR3 nucleotides read TGTGCCAGCAGTCGGGCGGGACAGGGAAACACTGAAGCTTTCTTT.

This clonotype was counted between two and nine times. A much larger clone sits a single nucleotide away, making a read error possible. The CDR3 does not end in the conserved phenylalanine or tryptophan, so this is likely a read error. The V call is TRBV6-2 or TRBV6-3, the J call TRBJ1-1; D gene unclear. This CDR3 is built from 11 residues. The V end lost 3 bases, the J end lost 3 bases, and 2 bases lay between the germline ends. Germline V gene data show CDR1 as MNHEY and CDR2 as SVGEGT. CDR3 DNA: TGTGCCAGCAGTTATGACACTGAAGCTTTCTCT. Amino acid sequence: CASSYDTEAFS.

Only a few counts were recorded for this clonotype. The V call is TRBV5-1, the J call TRBJ1-1; D is perhaps TRBD1 (6 bases). Germline V gives CDR1 SGHRS, CDR2 YFSETQ. V was clipped by 5 bases and J by 2 bases, with 13 bases between them. CDR3 length: 14 residues. The CDR3 nucleotides read TGCGCCAGCAGGGCAGGGGCGCTTAACACTGAAGCTTTCTTT. Protein sequence: CASRAGALNTEAFF.

As concerns this clonotype: Being one base from a much bigger clone, this may be a read error. The chain combines TRBV2 with TRBJ1-6; no clear D. This CDR3 is 13 amino acids long. CDR1 and CDR2 from the germline V gene are SNHLY and FYNNEI. This chain's CDR3 is CASKRVYSSPLHF. CDR3 bases: TGTGCCAGCAAACGCGTTTATAGTTCACCCCTCCACTTT. The full variable domain, in which reference TRBV2 and TRBJ1-6 provide the parts outside the CDR3, is EPEVTQTPSHQVTQMGQEVILRCVPISNHLYFYWYRQILGQKVEFLVSFYNNEISEKSEIFDDQFSVERPDGSNFTLKIRSTKLEDSAMYFCASKRVYSSPLHFGNGTRLTVT.

J is TRBJ1-2 and V is TRBV7-2; no clear D. The ends were cut back, 5 bases at V and 0 bases at J, with 7 bases in the middle. The CDR3 contains 13 residues. Germline V lookup: CDR1 SGHTA, CDR2 FQGNSA. Written as DNA, the CDR3 is TGTGCCAGCAGCGAATTTTCTAACTATGGCTACACCTTC. This gives the protein CASSEFSNYGYTF.

This clonotype was picked up many times. The V gene is TRBV30, the J gene TRBJ1-2; D remains ambiguous. CDR1 and CDR2 from the germline V gene are GTSNPN and SVGIG (reference sequence). The CDR3 sequence is 11 residues long. Trimming shortened V by 4 bases and J by 4 bases, and 7 bases separated the two germline ends. CDR3 in amino acids: CAWNGGYGYTF. The DNA for the CDR3 is TGTGCCTGGAACGGAGGCTATGGCTACACCTTC.

About this clonotype itself: A much more abundant neighbour one base away suggests this may be a read error. This chain links TRBV28 with TRBJ1-1; 7 nucleotides match TRBD1. The V gene's germline CDR1 is MDHEN and CDR2 SYDVKM. Germline trimming cut 10 bases from V and 5 bases from J; bases unmatched to any gene: 10. The CDR3 runs 13 residues. Written as DNA, the CDR3 is TGTGCCATCAGAAGGACAGGTCGAACTGAAGCTTTCTTT. It is translated as CAIRRTGRTEAFF.

In this sample, this clonotype turned up many times. The chain employs TRBV7-8 and TRBJ2-5; D gene uncertain. Per the germline V gene, CDR1 is SGHVS and CDR2 is FQNEAQ. The V end lost 5 bases, the J end lost 5 bases, and 15 bases lay between the germline ends. The CDR3 has 14 amino acids. CDR3 bases: TGTGCCAGCAGCACCCGACCGTTGCGGGAGACCCAGTACTTC. This sequence encodes CASSTRPLRETQYF.

This clonotype was detected ten times or more. V is TRBV20-1 and J is TRBJ2-7; TRBD2 is a possible D gene (6 bases). The CDR3 length is 14 residues. The V and J ends lost 7 bases and 0 bases respectively, with 16 bases between them. CDR1 is DFQATT, CDR2 SNEGSKA, per germline (reference sequence). The CDR3 loop reads CSVSGRDHSYEQYF. CDR3 coding DNA: TGCAGTGTGTCGGGGCGGGACCACTCCTACGAGCAGTACTTC.

The J gene is TRBJ1-1, the V gene TRBV19; D is unclear. Germline CDR1 and CDR2: LNHDA and SQIVND (reference sequence). CDR3 size: 13 residues. V gave up 3 bases and J gave up 5 bases, with 10 bases separating them. The CDR3 nucleotides read TGTGCCAGTAGTATCAAGGGATTAACTGAAGCTTTCTTT. Translating it yields CASSIKGLTEAFF.

The chain has TRBV7-2 and TRBJ2-7, with 7 bases matching TRBD1. CDR1 is SGHTA and CDR2 is FQGNSA in the germline V gene. V gave up 6 bases and J gave up 7 bases; unmatched junction bases: 9. The CDR3 runs 13 residues. The CDR3 DNA is TGTGCCAGCAGTTCCGGACAGGCCCGGGAGCAGTACTTC. Its protein product is CASSSGQAREQYF.

This clonotype was recorded at least ten times. The gene calls are TRBV2 and TRBJ1-6; 7 bases map to TRBD1. The CDR3 is 14 amino acids. The germline gives CDR1 SNHLY, CDR2 FYNNEI. The V gene end was trimmed by 6 bases and the J gene end by 10 bases; junction bases not matched to a gene: 9. The CDR3 nucleotides are TGTGCCAGCAGGGGACAGAGGGTGGGATCACCCCTCCACTTT. Amino acid sequence: CASRGQRVGSPLHF.

This clonotype was seen at least ten times. This sequence joins TRBV28 and TRBJ1-3; D possibly corresponds to TRBD1 (6 bases). The germline V gene encodes CDR1 MDHEN and CDR2 SYDVKM. The CDR3 length is 15 residues. V was clipped by 6 bases and J by 0 bases, with 12 bases between them. The CDR3 reads CASRLGTTSGNTIYF. The CDR3 DNA is TGTGCCAGCAGGCTCGGGACAACCTCTGGAAACACCATATATTTT.